Sequencing of this TCR beta chain was carried out in a study of CD8 T cells in Susac syndrome. The CDR3 is 14 amino acids. Germline CDR1 SQVTM, CDR2 ANQGSEA. V was pared by 6 bases and J by 3 bases, with 16 bases between. RNA amounts of roughly 0.5 to 1 ug underwent reverse transcription with random hexamers. Using its own MiXCR run on the immunoSEQ multiplex PCR reads, TCRdb lists one record per CDR3 protein. The data contain about 180,000 distinct CDR3 sequences, roughly 94% of them singletons. The material sequenced was CD4+ T cells from PBMCs. This receptor was taken from a human donor with Susac syndrome. The rearrangement joins TRBV29-1 to TRBJ2-3; D possibly uses TRBD1 or TRBD2 (5 bases each). The CDR3 nucleotides read TGCAGCGTGCCGCGGTTTGGGACGACAGATACGCAGTATTTT. Its translation is CSVPRFGTTDTQYF.